The rows below give T cell receptor beta chains drawn from one sample of a study of T cell repertoires in cytomegalovirus infection. TCRdb called the reads again in MiXCR, with one record for every CDR3 protein. The sample gives hundreds of thousands of distinct CDR3 sequences, around a third of which show up once; 18% is in the top ten. Their specific antigens are unknown. Sequencing was performed on cultured PBMCs, taken from culture after CMV antigen stimulation. These receptors all come from a human donor in good health (CMV status not recorded). Some clones in this sample may be carry-over from other donors' samples. Both conserved end residues are part of each CDR3. Each record gives: V gene, J gene, clone size, D gene, CDR3 DNA, CDR3 protein. The D gene is left open where the match is weak. Where a row states a size, it is once, few, many or the class of an expanded clone; other rows omit it.

>TRBV11-2|TRBJ2-2|-|TRBD1
TGTGCCAGCAGCCTAGGGACAGGAATAACCGGGGAGCTGTTTTTT
CASSLGTGITGELFF
>TRBV6-6|TRBJ2-3|once|TRBD1
TGTGCCAGCAGTTACTCGCAACAGGGGACAGATACGCAGTATTTT
CASSYSQQGTDTQYF
>TRBV28|TRBJ2-1|-|TRBD2
TGTGCCAGCAGTCCCTCGTTAGGACTAGCGGGGGGCGGAAATGAGCAGTTCTTC
CASSPSLGLAGGGNEQFF
>TRBV7-6|TRBJ2-1|many|TRBD2
TGTGCCAGCAGCTTAGTGGTCGGGCTAGCGGCAAACAATGAGCAGTTCTTC
CASSLVVGLAANNEQFF
>TRBV19|TRBJ2-5|-|-
TGTGCCAGTAGTATAGAACAGGAAGAGACCCAGTACTTC
CASSIEQEETQYF
>TRBV11-2|TRBJ1-2|-|-
TGTGCCTCCCTTGGTCGTCGGGGGGATGGCTACACCTTC
CASLGRRGDGYTF
>TRBV11-2|TRBJ1-1|few|TRBD1
TGTGCCAGCAGCCCCCGGACAGGGTGGAACACTGAAGCTTTCTTT
CASSPRTGWNTEAFF
>TRBV7-2|TRBJ2-1|few|TRBD2
TGTGCCAGCAGCTTGAGCGGGACTCAGGACAATGAGCAGTTCTTC
CASSLSGTQDNEQFF
>TRBV11-2|TRBJ2-1|-|TRBD2
TGTGCCAGCAGCTTAGATAGTCTGGCAGGGTACAGGACTAGCGGGAGCTATGAGCAGTTCTTC
CASSLDSLAGYRTSGSYEQFF
>TRBV6-5|TRBJ2-2|-|-
TGTGCCAGCAGTGTTTGGGCCGGGGAGCTGTTTTTT
CASSVWAGELFF
>TRBV6-1|TRBJ2-5|-|-
TGTGCCAGCAGTGAAGGAGGCAGGGTAGAGACCCAGTACTTC
CASSEGGRVETQYF
>TRBV5-1|TRBJ2-7|-|TRBD2
TGCGCCAGCAGCTTGTCGACTAGCGGGAGGCACGAGCAGTACTTC
CASSLSTSGRHEQYF
>TRBV28|TRBJ2-7|-|-
TGTGCCAGCAGTTCTCGAGTTCTTTTTGGAGACGAGCAGTACTTC
CASSSRVLFGDEQYF
>TRBV12-3/TRBV12-4|TRBJ2-5|-|TRBD1
TGTGCCAGCAGTTCGATGGGACAGGGGAGCGGGACCCAGTACTTC
CASSSMGQGSGTQYF
>TRBV6-5|TRBJ1-1|few|-
TGTGCCAGCAGTTCCGGGGCCGGGGGCACTGAAGCTTTCTTT
CASSSGAGGTEAFF